The rows below give T cell receptor beta chains drawn from one sample of a study of blood T cell repertoires in COVID-19. Measured with immunoSEQ multiplex PCR; TCRdb has only the in-frame clones, and not every one. Of about 210,000 clones in the sample, approximately 91% are singletons; the top ten hold around 0.7%. Sequencing was performed on peripheral blood. The receptors originated from a man in his forties with acute or convalescent COVID-19. Each CDR3 is given with its conserved first and last residue. The order of the fields is V gene, J gene, clone size, D gene, CDR3 protein, CDR3 DNA. D genes are given only for firm matches. The listing skips clone size in some rows; elsewhere it reads once, few, many or a size class.

V gene: TRBV30; J gene: TRBJ2-7; clone size: few; D gene: .; CDR3 protein: CAWSVSYEQYF; CDR3 DNA: TGTGCCTGGAGTGTGAGCTACGAGCAGTACTTC
V gene: TRBV14; J gene: TRBJ2-3; clone size: .; D gene: .; CDR3 protein: CASSQNLVSTDTQYF; CDR3 DNA: TGTGCCAGCAGCCAAAATCTAGTCAGCACAGATACGCAGTATTTT
V gene: TRBV30; J gene: TRBJ1-1; clone size: .; D gene: .; CDR3 protein: CAWSARRVAEAFF; CDR3 DNA: TGTGCCTGGAGTGCAAGGAGGGTTGCTGAAGCTTTCTTT
V gene: TRBV5-5; J gene: TRBJ1-2; clone size: .; D gene: .; CDR3 protein: CASSLLVSYGYTF; CDR3 DNA: TGTGCCAGCAGCTTGTTAGTTTCCTATGGCTACACCTTC
V gene: TRBV9; J gene: TRBJ2-1; clone size: .; D gene: TRBD2; CDR3 protein: CASSVAPGLDYNEQFF; CDR3 DNA: TGTGCCAGCAGCGTAGCCCCGGGACTAGACTACAATGAGCAGTTCTTC
V gene: TRBV2; J gene: TRBJ2-1; clone size: once; D gene: .; CDR3 protein: CASTIAWNEQFF; CDR3 DNA: TGTGCCAGCACGATAGCGTGGAATGAGCAGTTCTTC
V gene: TRBV20-1; J gene: TRBJ1-4; clone size: .; D gene: .; CDR3 protein: CSASLQGYEKLFF; CDR3 DNA: TGCAGTGCTAGTCTGCAGGGCTATGAAAAACTGTTTTTT
V gene: TRBV28; J gene: TRBJ2-1; clone size: .; D gene: TRBD1; CDR3 protein: CASSFLAGTASYNEQFF; CDR3 DNA: TGTGCCAGCAGTTTTCTCGCTGGGACAGCCTCCTACAATGAGCAGTTCTTC
V gene: TRBV21-1; J gene: TRBJ2-7; clone size: .; D gene: .; CDR3 protein: CASSIRDREIYEQYF; CDR3 DNA: TGTGCCAGCAGCATCCGGGACAGGGAAATTTACGAGCAGTACTTC
V gene: TRBV7-9; J gene: TRBJ2-7; clone size: .; D gene: TRBD1; CDR3 protein: CASSSFPGQATYEQYF; CDR3 DNA: TGTGCCAGCAGCTCCTTTCCGGGACAGGCGACCTACGAGCAGTACTTC
V gene: TRBV10-1; J gene: TRBJ1-1; clone size: few; D gene: .; CDR3 protein: CASSFRGEAFF; CDR3 DNA: TGCGCCAGCAGTTTTCGAGGGGAAGCTTTCTTT
V gene: TRBV18; J gene: TRBJ1-3; clone size: .; D gene: .; CDR3 protein: CASSPQESSGNTIYF; CDR3 DNA: TGTGCCAGCTCACCACAGGAGAGCTCTGGAAACACCATATATTTT
V gene: TRBV2; J gene: TRBJ2-1; clone size: .; D gene: TRBD2; CDR3 protein: CASSTPLARSSYNEQFF; CDR3 DNA: TGTGCCAGCAGTACCCCACTAGCGAGGAGCTCCTACAATGAGCAGTTCTTC
V gene: TRBV6-2/TRBV6-3; J gene: TRBJ1-4; clone size: .; D gene: TRBD1; CDR3 protein: CASSTRTGVEKLFF; CDR3 DNA: TGTGCCAGCAGTACACGGACAGGGGTTGAAAAACTGTTTTTT
V gene: TRBV6-5; J gene: TRBJ1-2; clone size: .; D gene: .; CDR3 protein: CASRPGTHNYGYTF; CDR3 DNA: TGTGCCAGCAGGCCGGGTACCCATAACTATGGCTACACCTTC
V gene: TRBV29-1; J gene: TRBJ1-1; clone size: .; D gene: TRBD1; CDR3 protein: CSVEGTANTEAFF; CDR3 DNA: TGCAGCGTTGAGGGGACAGCGAACACTGAAGCTTTCTTT
V gene: TRBV19; J gene: TRBJ1-2; clone size: .; D gene: .; CDR3 protein: CASSRNRETYGYTF; CDR3 DNA: TGTGCCAGTAGTAGAAACAGGGAAACCTATGGCTACACCTTC
V gene: TRBV7-9; J gene: TRBJ2-1; clone size: .; D gene: .; CDR3 protein: CASSLWESSYNEQFF; CDR3 DNA: TGTGCCAGCAGCTTATGGGAGAGCTCCTACAATGAGCAGTTCTTC
V gene: TRBV5-1; J gene: TRBJ2-3; clone size: .; D gene: TRBD2; CDR3 protein: CASSLDSGSETDTQYF; CDR3 DNA: TGCGCCAGCAGCTTGGATAGCGGGAGTGAGACAGATACGCAGTATTTT
V gene: TRBV4-1; J gene: TRBJ2-3; clone size: .; D gene: TRBD2; CDR3 protein: CASSQTSGTDTQYF; CDR3 DNA: TGCGCCAGCAGCCAAACTAGCGGCACAGATACGCAGTATTTT
V gene: TRBV28; J gene: TRBJ2-6; clone size: .; D gene: TRBD2; CDR3 protein: CASSMFGRPSGANVLTF; CDR3 DNA: TGTGCCAGCAGTATGTTCGGGAGGCCGTCTGGGGCCAACGTCCTGACTTTC
V gene: TRBV7-8; J gene: TRBJ1-5; clone size: .; D gene: .; CDR3 protein: CASSLTAGWSNQPQHF; CDR3 DNA: TGTGCCAGCAGCTTAACTGCCGGGTGGAGCAATCAGCCCCAGCATTTT